Given below is one T cell receptor (beta chain) in context. Germline loops: CDR1 LGHDT, CDR2 YNNKEL (reference sequence). V was pared by 5 bases and J by 8 bases, with 19 bases between. The CDR3 is 15 residues long. Authors' analysis steps: Estimation of nucleated cell counts was performed using reference gene primer amplification. Method: immunoSEQ multiplex PCR; TCRdb's copy keeps in-frame clones and lacks some. Clone size and V and J calls were adopted from that table, with D and trimming inferred from the DNA. Of 95,000 to 150,000 clones listed, 75% to 90% are singletons. This entry comes from a study of blood T cell repertoires in COVID-19.

The receptor comes from a man between 35 and 55 years old with acute or convalescent COVID-19. Sequenced material: peripheral blood. This rearrangement joins TRBV3-1 (or the pseudogene TRBV3-2) to TRBJ1-3; D is perhaps TRBD1 (6 bases). The CDR3 sequence is CASSGLQGLRDTIYF. DNA of the CDR3: TGTGCCAGCAGCGGATTACAGGGCCTTCGGGACACCATATATTTT.